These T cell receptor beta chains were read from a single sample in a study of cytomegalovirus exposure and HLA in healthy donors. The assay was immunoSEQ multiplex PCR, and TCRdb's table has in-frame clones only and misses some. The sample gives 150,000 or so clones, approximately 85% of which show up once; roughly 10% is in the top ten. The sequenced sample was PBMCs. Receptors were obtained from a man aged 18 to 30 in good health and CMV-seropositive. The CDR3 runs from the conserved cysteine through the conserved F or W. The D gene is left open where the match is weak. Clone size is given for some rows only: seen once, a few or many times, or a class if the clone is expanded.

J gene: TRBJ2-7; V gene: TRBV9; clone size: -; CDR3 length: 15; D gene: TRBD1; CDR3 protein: CASSVGGTGVYEQYF; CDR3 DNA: TGTGCCAGCAGCGTAGGTGGGACAGGGGTATACGAGCAGTACTTC
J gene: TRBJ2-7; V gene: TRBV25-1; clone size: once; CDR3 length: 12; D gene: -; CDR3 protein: CASPAPGYEQYF; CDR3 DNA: TGTGCCAGTCCCGCGCCGGGTTACGAGCAGTACTTC
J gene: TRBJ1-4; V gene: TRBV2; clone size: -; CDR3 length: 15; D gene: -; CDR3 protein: CASTIDRTTNEKLFF; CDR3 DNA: TGTGCCAGCACCATAGACAGAACAACTAATGAAAAACTGTTTTTT
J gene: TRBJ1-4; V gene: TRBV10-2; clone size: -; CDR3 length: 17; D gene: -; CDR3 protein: CASSESWQIATNEKLFF; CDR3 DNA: TGCGCCAGCAGTGAGTCGTGGCAGATTGCAACTAATGAAAAACTGTTTTTT
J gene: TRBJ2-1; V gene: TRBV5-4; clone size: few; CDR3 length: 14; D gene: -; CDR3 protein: CASSLGHREYEQFF; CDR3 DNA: TGTGCCAGCAGCTTGGGGCACAGGGAGTATGAGCAGTTCTTC
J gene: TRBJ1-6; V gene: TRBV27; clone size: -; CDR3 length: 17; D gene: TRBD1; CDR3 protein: CASTRRTGDFYNSPLHF; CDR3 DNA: TGTGCCAGCACCAGGAGGACAGGGGACTTCTATAATTCACCCCTCCACTTT
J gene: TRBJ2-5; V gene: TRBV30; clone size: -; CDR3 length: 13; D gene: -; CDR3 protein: CAWSGLLQETQYF; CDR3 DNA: TGTGCCTGGAGTGGACTCCTACAAGAGACCCAGTACTTC
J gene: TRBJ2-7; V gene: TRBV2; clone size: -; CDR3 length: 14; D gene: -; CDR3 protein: CASRTTQSSYEQYF; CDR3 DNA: TGTGCCAGCAGGACAACACAGAGCTCCTACGAGCAGTACTTC
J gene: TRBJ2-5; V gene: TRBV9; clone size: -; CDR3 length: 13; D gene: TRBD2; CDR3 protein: CASSVEAGSTQYF; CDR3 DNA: TGTGCCAGCAGCGTAGAAGCGGGGTCTACGCAGTACTTC
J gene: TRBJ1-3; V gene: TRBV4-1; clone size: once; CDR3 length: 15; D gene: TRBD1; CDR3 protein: CASSPTETGLNTIYF; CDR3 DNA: TGCGCCAGCAGCCCTACCGAGACAGGGCTCAACACCATATATTTT
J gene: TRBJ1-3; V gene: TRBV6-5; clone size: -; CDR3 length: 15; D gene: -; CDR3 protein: CAASRGGFSGNTIYF; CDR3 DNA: TGTGCCGCCAGCAGAGGAGGTTTCTCTGGAAACACCATATATTTT
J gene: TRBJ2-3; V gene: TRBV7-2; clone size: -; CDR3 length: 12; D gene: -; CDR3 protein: CASSLLGGTQYF; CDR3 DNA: TGTGCCAGCAGCTTACTAGGCGGGACGCAGTATTTT
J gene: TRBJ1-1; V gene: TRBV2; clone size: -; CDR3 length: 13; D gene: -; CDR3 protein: CASSGEKNTEAFF; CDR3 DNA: TGTGCCAGCAGTGGGGAGAAAAACACTGAAGCTTTCTTT
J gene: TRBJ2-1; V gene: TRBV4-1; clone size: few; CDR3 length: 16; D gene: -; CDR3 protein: CASSQAGQSSYNEQFF; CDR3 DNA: TGCGCCAGCAGCCAAGCGGGACAAAGCTCCTACAATGAGCAGTTCTTC
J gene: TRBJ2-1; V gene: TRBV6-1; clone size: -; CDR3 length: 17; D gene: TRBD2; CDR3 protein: CASSAPGWAGGYNEQFF; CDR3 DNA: TGTGCCAGCAGTGCTCCGGGTTGGGCGGGGGGATACAATGAGCAGTTCTTC
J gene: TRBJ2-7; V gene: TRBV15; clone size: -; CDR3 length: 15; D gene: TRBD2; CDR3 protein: CATSRGPAGADEQYF; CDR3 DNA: TGTGCCACCAGCAGAGGGCCAGCGGGGGCGGACGAGCAGTACTTC
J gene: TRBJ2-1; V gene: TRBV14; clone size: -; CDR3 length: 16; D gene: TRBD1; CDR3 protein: CASSPTGTGWGGEQFF; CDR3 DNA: TGTGCCAGCAGCCCGACAGGGACAGGGTGGGGCGGTGAGCAGTTCTTC
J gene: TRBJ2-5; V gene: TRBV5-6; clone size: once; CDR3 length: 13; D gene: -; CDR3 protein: CASSLGGKETQYF; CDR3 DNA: TGTGCCAGCAGCTTAGGGGGAAAAGAGACCCAGTACTTC
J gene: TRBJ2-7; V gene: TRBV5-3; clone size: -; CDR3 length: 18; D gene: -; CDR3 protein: CARSFYSRRTRGTHEQYF; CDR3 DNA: TGTGCCAGAAGCTTTTATTCCCGCCGGACAAGGGGAACCCACGAGCAGTACTTC
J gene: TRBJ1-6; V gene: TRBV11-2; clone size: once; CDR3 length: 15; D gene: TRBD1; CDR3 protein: CASRTGGWYNSPLHF; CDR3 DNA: TGTGCCAGCAGGACAGGGGGCTGGTATAATTCACCCCTCCACTTT
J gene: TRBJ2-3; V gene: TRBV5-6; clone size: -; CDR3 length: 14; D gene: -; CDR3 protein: CASSPGQRTDTQYF; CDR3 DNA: TGTGCCAGCAGCCCTGGACAACGCACAGATACGCAGTATTTT
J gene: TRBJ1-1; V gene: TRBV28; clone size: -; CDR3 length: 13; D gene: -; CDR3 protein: CASQDTGRSEAFF; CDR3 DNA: TGTGCCAGTCAGGACACGGGCAGATCTGAAGCTTTCTTT
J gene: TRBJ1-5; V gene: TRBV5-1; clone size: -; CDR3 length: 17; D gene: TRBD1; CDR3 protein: CASSLAPTGAHNQPQHF; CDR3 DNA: TGCGCCAGCAGCTTGGCCCCGACAGGGGCCCACAATCAGCCCCAGCATTTT
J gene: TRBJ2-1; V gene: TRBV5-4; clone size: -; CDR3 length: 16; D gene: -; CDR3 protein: CASSFDAGAGDNEQFF; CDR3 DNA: TGTGCCAGCAGCTTCGACGCGGGGGCTGGGGACAATGAGCAGTTCTTC
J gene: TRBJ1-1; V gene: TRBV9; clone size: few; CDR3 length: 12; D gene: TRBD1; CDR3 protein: CASSSTQGGAFF; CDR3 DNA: TGTGCCAGCAGCTCAACTCAGGGGGGAGCTTTCTTT
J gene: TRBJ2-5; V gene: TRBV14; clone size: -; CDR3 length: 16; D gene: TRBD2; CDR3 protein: CASSQPVRRGAETQYF; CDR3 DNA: TGTGCCAGCAGCCAACCAGTACGGCGGGGGGCAGAGACCCAGTACTTC
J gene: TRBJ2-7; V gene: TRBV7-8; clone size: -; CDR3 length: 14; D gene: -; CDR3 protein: CASSLGGRGYEQYF; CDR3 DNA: TGTGCCAGCAGCTTAGGCGGCAGGGGATACGAGCAGTACTTC
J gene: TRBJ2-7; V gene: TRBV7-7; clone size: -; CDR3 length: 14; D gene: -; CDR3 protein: CASSFSLGSYEQYF; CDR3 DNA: TGTGCCAGCAGCTTTAGTCTTGGCTCCTACGAGCAGTACTTC
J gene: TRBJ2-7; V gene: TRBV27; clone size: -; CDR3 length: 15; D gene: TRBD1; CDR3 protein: CASSLYRTGGVEQYF; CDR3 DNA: TGTGCCAGCAGTTTATACCGGACAGGGGGCGTCGAGCAGTACTTC
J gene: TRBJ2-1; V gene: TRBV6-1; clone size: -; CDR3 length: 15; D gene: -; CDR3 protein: CATRSWGGGYNEQFF; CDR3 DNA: TGTGCCACCAGGTCGTGGGGCGGCGGCTACAATGAGCAGTTCTTC
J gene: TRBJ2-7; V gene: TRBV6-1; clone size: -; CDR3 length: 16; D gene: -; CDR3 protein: CASSEASTGISYEQYF; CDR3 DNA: TGTGCCAGCAGTGAAGCATCAACAGGAATTTCCTACGAGCAGTACTTC
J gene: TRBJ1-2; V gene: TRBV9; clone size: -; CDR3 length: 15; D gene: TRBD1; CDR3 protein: CASSRGGRGYYGYTF; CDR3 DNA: TGTGCCAGCAGCCGAGGGGGCAGGGGGTACTATGGCTACACCTTC
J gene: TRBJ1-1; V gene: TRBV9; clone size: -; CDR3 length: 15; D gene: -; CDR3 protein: CASSVGPGGKGEAFF; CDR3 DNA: TGTGCCAGCAGCGTAGGCCCGGGGGGGAAAGGTGAAGCTTTCTTT
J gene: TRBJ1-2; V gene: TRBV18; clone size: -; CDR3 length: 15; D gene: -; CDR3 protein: CASSPPEGGNYGYPF; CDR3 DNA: TGTGCCAGCTCACCACCAGAGGGAGGAAACTATGGCTACCCCTTC
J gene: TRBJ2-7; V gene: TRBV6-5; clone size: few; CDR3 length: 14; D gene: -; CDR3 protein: CASSDKVSAYEQYF; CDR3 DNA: TGTGCCAGCAGTGATAAAGTAAGCGCCTACGAGCAGTACTTC
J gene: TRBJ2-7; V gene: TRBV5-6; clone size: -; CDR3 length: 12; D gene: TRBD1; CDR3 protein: CASSRTGGEQYF; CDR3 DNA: TGTGCCAGCAGCCGGACAGGGGGCGAGCAGTACTTC
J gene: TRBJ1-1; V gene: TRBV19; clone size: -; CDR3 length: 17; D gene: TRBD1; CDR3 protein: CASSIQGERILNTEAFF; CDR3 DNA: TGTGCCAGTAGTATCCAGGGGGAACGAATACTGAACACTGAAGCTTTCTTT
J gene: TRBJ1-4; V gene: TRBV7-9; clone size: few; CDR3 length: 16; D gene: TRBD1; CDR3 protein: CASSPYSGTAGLGLFF; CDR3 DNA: TGTGCCAGCAGCCCGTATTCCGGGACAGCCGGACTTGGGTTGTTTTTT
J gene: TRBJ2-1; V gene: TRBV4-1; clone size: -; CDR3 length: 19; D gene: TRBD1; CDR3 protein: CASSQDRVSADRGLNEQFF; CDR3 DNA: TGCGCCAGCAGCCAAGATCGAGTTTCCGCTGACAGGGGGTTGAATGAGCAGTTCTTC
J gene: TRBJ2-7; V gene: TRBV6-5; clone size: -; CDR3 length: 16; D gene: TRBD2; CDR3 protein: CASSYTGTSGSYEQYF; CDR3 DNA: TGTGCCAGCAGTTATACCGGGACTAGCGGCTCCTACGAGCAGTACTTC
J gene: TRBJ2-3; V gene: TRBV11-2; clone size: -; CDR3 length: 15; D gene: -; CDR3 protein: CASSSLGGVTDTQYF; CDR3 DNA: TGTGCCAGCAGCTCACTAGGCGGGGTCACAGATACGCAGTATTTT
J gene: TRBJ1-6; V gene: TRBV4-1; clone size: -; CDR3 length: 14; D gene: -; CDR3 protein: CASSQERGNSPLHF; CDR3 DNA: TGCGCCAGCAGCCAAGAGCGCGGGAATTCACCCCTCCACTTT
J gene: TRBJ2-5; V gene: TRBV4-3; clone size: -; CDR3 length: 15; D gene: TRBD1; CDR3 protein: CASSQGFGTGPTQYF; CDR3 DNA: TGCGCCAGCAGCCAGGGGTTTGGGACAGGGCCGACCCAGTACTTC
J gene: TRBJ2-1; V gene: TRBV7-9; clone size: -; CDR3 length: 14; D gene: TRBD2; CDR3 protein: CASSLVAGGREQFF; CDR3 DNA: TGTGCCAGCAGCTTAGTCGCGGGGGGGCGTGAGCAGTTCTTC
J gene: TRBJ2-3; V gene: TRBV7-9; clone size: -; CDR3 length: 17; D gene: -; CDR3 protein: CASSRDNPNNGTDTQYF; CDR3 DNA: TGTGCCAGCAGCCGGGACAACCCCAACAACGGAACCGATACGCAGTATTTT
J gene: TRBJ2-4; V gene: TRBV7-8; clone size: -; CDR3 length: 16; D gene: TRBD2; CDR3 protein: CASSPLGGTSGLIQYF; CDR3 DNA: TGTGCCAGCAGCCCCCTCGGCGGGACTAGCGGGCTAATTCAGTACTTC
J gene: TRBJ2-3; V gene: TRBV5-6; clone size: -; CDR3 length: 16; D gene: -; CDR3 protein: CASSLAGGVRGDTQYF; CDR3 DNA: TGTGCCAGCAGCTTGGCCGGCGGGGTGCGGGGAGATACGCAGTATTTT
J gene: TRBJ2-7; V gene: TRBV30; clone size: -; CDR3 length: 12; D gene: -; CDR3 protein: CAYNGGTYEQYF; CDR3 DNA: TGTGCCTACAATGGTGGGACATACGAGCAGTACTTC
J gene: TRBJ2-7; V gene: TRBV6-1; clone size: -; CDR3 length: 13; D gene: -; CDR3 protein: CASSEASGYEQYF; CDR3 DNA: TGTGCCAGCAGTGAAGCGTCCGGGTACGAGCAGTACTTC
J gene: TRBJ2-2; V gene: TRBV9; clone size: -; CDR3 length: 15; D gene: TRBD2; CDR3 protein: CASSVASGGTGELFF; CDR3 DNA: TGTGCCAGCAGCGTAGCTAGCGGGGGTACCGGGGAGCTGTTTTTT
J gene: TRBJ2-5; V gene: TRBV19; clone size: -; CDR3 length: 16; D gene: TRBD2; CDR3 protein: CASSPRRGLAQETQYF; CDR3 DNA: TGTGCCAGTAGTCCGCGCCGGGGACTAGCCCAAGAGACCCAGTACTTC
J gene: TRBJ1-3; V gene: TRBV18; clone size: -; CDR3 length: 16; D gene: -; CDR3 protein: CASSPWVLGSGNTIYF; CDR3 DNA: TGTGCCAGCTCACCATGGGTCCTAGGCTCTGGAAACACCATATATTTT
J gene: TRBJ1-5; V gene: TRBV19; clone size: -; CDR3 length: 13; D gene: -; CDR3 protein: CAGSIGGNQPQHF; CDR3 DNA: TGTGCCGGTAGTATCGGGGGTAATCAGCCCCAGCATTTT
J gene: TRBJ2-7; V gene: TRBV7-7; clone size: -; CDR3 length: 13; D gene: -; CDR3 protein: CASSLGTGDEQYF; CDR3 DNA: TGTGCTAGCAGCTTAGGAACGGGGGACGAGCAGTACTTC
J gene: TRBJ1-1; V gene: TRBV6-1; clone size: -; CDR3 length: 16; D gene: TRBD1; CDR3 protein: CASSDGYRQGARGAFF; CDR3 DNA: TGTGCCAGCAGTGATGGATATCGGCAGGGGGCTCGGGGAGCTTTCTTT
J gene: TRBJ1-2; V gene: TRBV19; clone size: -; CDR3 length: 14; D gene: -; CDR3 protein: CASSIDRSDYGYTF; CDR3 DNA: TGTGCCAGTAGTATAGATCGGAGCGACTATGGCTACACCTTC
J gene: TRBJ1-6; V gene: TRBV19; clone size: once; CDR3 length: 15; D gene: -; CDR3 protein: CASMVTSEKFSPLHF; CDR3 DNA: TGTGCCAGTATGGTCACTTCCGAAAAATTTTCACCCCTCCACTTT
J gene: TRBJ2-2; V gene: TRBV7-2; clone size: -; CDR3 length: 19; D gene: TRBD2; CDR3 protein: CASSLPGLAGGVNTGELFF; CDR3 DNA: TGTGCCAGCAGTCTACCGGGACTAGCGGGGGGGGTGAACACCGGGGAGCTGTTTTTT